Below, 2 T cell receptor beta chains from the same sample are listed, as sequenced in a study of blood T cells in healthy people across ages. Sample-barcoded 5' priming and a J-beta primer mix drove a second PCR of about 7 to 11 cycles. TCRdb reprocessed the 5' RACE reads via MiXCR and lists one record per CDR3 protein. The data contain around 620,000 distinct CDR3 sequences, 27% of them singletons. The sequenced sample was blood. Receptor source: a woman in her sixties or seventies in good health.

The chain couples TRBV11-2 to TRBJ2-3; D unresolved. V shed 2 bases and J shed 4 bases, with 10 bases lying between them. CDR3 size: 14 residues. Germline V CDR1 and CDR2: SGHAT, FQNNGV. The CDR3 region is CASSLPQGPDTQYF. In DNA, the CDR3 is TGTGCCAGCAGCTTACCGCAAGGCCCAGATACGCAGTATTTT.

This clonotype has a handful of counts. V is TRBV12-3 or TRBV12-4 and J is TRBJ1-5; D is uncertain. The CDR3 contains 12 residues. Trimming left V 0 bases short and J 5 bases short, with 2 bases between. CDR3 in amino acids: CASSLAYQPQHF. The CDR3 DNA is TGTGCCAGCAGTTTAGCCTATCAGCCCCAGCATTTT.